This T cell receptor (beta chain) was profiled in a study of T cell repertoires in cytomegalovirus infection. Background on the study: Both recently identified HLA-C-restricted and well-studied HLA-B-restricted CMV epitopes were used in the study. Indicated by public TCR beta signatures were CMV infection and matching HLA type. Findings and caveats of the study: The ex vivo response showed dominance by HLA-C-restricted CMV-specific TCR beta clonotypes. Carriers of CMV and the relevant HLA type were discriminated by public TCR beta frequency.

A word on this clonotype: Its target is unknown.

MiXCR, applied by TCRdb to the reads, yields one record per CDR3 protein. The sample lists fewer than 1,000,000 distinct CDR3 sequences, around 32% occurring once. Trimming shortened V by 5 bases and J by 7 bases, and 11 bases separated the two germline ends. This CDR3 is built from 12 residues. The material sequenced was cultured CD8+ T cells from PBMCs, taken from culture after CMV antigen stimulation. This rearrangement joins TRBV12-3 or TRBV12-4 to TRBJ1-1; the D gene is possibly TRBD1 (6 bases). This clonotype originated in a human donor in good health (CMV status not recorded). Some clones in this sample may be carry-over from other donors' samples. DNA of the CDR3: TGTGCCAGCAGTCAGGGGACCATTGAAGCTTTCTTT. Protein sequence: CASSQGTIEAFF.